One and the same sample provided the 28 T cell receptor beta chains below, sequenced in a study of OX40 agonist ivuxolimab in advanced cancers. TCRdb's copy holds only in-frame clones and misses some; the assay was immunoSEQ multiplex PCR. This table holds 70,000 to 100,000 clones, over 75% found once. The input for sequencing was CD4+ or CD8+ T cells sorted from blood, taken in a trial of the OX40 agonist ivuxolimab. All receptors come from an adult with an advanced solid tumor such as melanoma, head and neck, liver or kidney cancer.

The chain carries TRBV19 and TRBJ2-5; D not certain. The CDR3 covers 14 residues. The V gene's germline CDR1 is LNHDA and CDR2 SQIVND (reference sequence). V lost 6 bases, J lost 1 base, and 12 bases lay in between. The CDR3 loop is CASSPLGAQETQYF. CDR3 DNA: TGTGCCAGTAGCCCCTTAGGAGCCCAAGAGACCCAGTACTTC.

The chain is built from TRBV6-1 and TRBJ1-1; no reliable D call. Per germline, CDR1 MNHNS and CDR2 SASEGT. CDR3 size: 13 residues. Trimming left V 6 bases short and J 6 bases short, with 14 bases between. CDR3 coding DNA: TGTGCCAGCAGCCGAAGAGGGAGGCCTGAAGCTTTCTTT. Protein product: CASSRRGRPEAFF.

The chain employs TRBV19 and TRBJ2-7; 7 positions agree with TRBD1. Germline-derived CDR1 and CDR2 are LNHDA and SQIVND (reference sequence). The CDR3 runs 15 residues. V dropped 3 bases and J dropped 1; count of bases not matched to a gene: 6. In DNA, the CDR3 is TGTGCCAGTAGTATCCCGACAGGGTTTTCCTACGAGCAGTACTTC. This codes for CASSIPTGFSYEQYF.

This clone was picked up one time. This chain connects TRBV2 to TRBJ1-2, with TRBD1 matching over 9 bases. With V trimmed by 4 bases and J by 5 bases, 8 bases remained unmatched. Germline V gives CDR1 SNHLY, CDR2 FYNNEI. This CDR3 is 15 amino acids long. The CDR3: CASSGGTGRKYGYTF. The DNA of the CDR3 is TGTGCCAGCAGTGGAGGGACAGGGCGGAAGTATGGCTACACCTTC.

The CDR3: CASSPLGGEGIEAFF. DNA for the CDR3: TGTGCCAGCTCACCGCTGGGGGGCGAAGGGATTGAAGCTTTCTTT. This rearrangement joins TRBV18 to TRBJ1-1; a weak D match, TRBD1 (6 bases). CDR3 length: 15 residues. V was trimmed by 3 bases and J by 7 bases, leaving 18 bases between them. Germline V gene sequence: CDR1 KGHSH, CDR2 LQKENI.

The chain uses TRBV28 and TRBJ2-1, with 7 bases fitting TRBD2. The V and J ends lost 5 bases and 2 bases, in that order; junction bases with no gene match: 9. The CDR3 is 16 residues long. Germline V gene lookup returns CDR1 MDHEN and CDR2 SYDVKM. CDR3: CASSPLGGTAYNEQFF. In DNA form, the CDR3 reads TGTGCCAGCAGTCCTCTGGGGGGGACCGCCTACAATGAGCAGTTCTTC.

The chain has TRBV10-2 and TRBJ1-4, with D possibly being TRBD1 (5 bases). Germline V gene sequence: CDR1 WSHSY, CDR2 SAAADI. Trimming took off 3 bases at V and 0 bases at J, with 17 bases between the two ends. CDR3 length equals 18 residues. DNA for the CDR3: TGCGCCAGCAGTGATCTCGTACCGGGACTGGCAACTAATGAAAAACTGTTTTTT. This codes for CASSDLVPGLATNEKLFF.

Comment on this clone: Germline is not matched at one junction end, which may reflect a read error. The V gene is TRBV6-1, the J gene TRBJ1-1; tentative D call: TRBD1 (5 bases). This CDR3 is built from 14 residues. Germline loops: CDR1 MNHNS, CDR2 SASEGT. CDR3 bases: TGTGCCAGCAGGGAAGGGGCGGGAAACACTGAAGCTTTCTTT. It is translated as CASREGAGNTEAFF.

V and J are TRBV5-1 and TRBJ2-1, with unresolved D. This CDR3 is 14 amino acids long. The germline gives CDR1 SGHRS, CDR2 YFSETQ. Trimming cost V 0 bases and J 8 bases, with 12 bases left between them. The CDR3 reads CASSLGQYNDEQFF. CDR3 nucleotides: TGCGCCAGCAGCTTGGGCCAGTACAACGATGAGCAGTTCTTC.

In DNA, the CDR3 is TGCGCCAGCAGCTCCCCTGGGCTAGCGGGAGGTTTGGCTGAGCAGTTCTTC. This encodes CASSSPGLAGGLAEQFF. This chain connects TRBV5-1 to TRBJ2-1, with 11 bases matching TRBD2. The CDR3 extends over 17 amino acids. With V trimmed by 3 bases and J by 9 bases, 14 bases remained unmatched. Germline CDR1 reads SGHRS; CDR2 reads YFSETQ.

This chain links TRBV7-6 with TRBJ1-1, with D unclear. CDR3 length equals 14 residues. The V end lost 4 bases, the J end lost 0 bases, and 9 bases lay between the germline ends. Germline V lookup: CDR1 SGHVS, CDR2 FNYEAQ. CDR3 in DNA: TGTGCCAGCAGCTCGACCGGGGTGAACACTGAAGCTTTCTTT. Its translation: CASSSTGVNTEAFF.

The chain has TRBV5-5 and TRBJ1-3, with 7 bases fitting TRBD1. V lost 4 bases, J lost 4 bases, and 2 bases stayed unmatched. The V gene's germline CDR1 is SGHKS and CDR2 YYEKEE (reference sequence). The CDR3 has 13 residues. The CDR3 spells CASSTQGGNTIYF. The CDR3 DNA reads as TGTGCCAGCAGCACACAGGGGGGAAACACCATATATTTT. The full variable domain, its missing parts supplied by reference TRBV5-5 and TRBJ1-3, is DAGVTQSPTHLIKTRGQQVTLRCSPISGHKSVSWYQQVLGQGPQFIFQYYEKEERGRGNFPDRFSARQFPNYSSELNVNALLLGDSALYLCASSTQGGNTIYFGEGSWLTVV.

The rearrangement links TRBV10-3 to TRBJ2-1; D is possibly TRBD1 (6 bases). From germline, CDR1 is ENHRY and CDR2 SYGVKD. The CDR3 loop spans 14 amino acids. V was pared by 3 bases and J by 5 bases, with 11 bases between. CDR3 sequence (DNA): TGTGCCATCAGTGATACAAGACAGGACAATGAGCAGTTCTTC. Its translation is CAISDTRQDNEQFF.

The V and J genes are TRBV4-2 and TRBJ2-2, with 8 bases fitting TRBD2. CDR3 length: 18 residues. Per germline, CDR1 LGHNA and CDR2 YNFKEQ. Germline trimming cut 3 bases from V and 0 bases from J; bases unmatched to any gene: 9. The CDR3 sequence: CASSQDSISGANTGELFF. The CDR3 DNA follows: TGTGCCAGCAGCCAGGACTCCATTAGCGGGGCGAACACCGGGGAGCTGTTTTTT.

This clone was detected only a few times. The genes are TRBV10-3 and TRBJ1-2, with 7 bases lining up with TRBD1. CDR3 length: 13 residues. Trimming took 2 bases from V and 8 from J; bases not matched to a gene: 5. Germline V lookup: CDR1 ENHRY, CDR2 SYGVKD. Written as DNA, the CDR3 is TGTGCCATCAGTGAGACAGGGGATCGGGGCTACACCTTC. Protein product: CAISETGDRGYTF.

This chain connects TRBV30 to TRBJ2-7; D is uncertain. The V end lost 1 base, the J end lost 0 bases, and 10 bases lay between the germline ends. Looked up from germline, CDR1 is GTSNPN and CDR2 is SVGIG (reference sequence). This CDR3 has 14 residues. The CDR3 protein is CAWSGTPSSYEQYF. Written as DNA, the CDR3 is TGTGCCTGGAGTGGAACTCCGAGCTCCTACGAGCAGTACTTC.

The chain is built from TRBV10-3 and TRBJ1-1; 7 bases are shared with TRBD1. Unmatched junction bases numbered 5, after V lost 6 bases and J lost 1 base. This CDR3 has 14 amino acids. CDR1 is ENHRY, CDR2 SYGVKD, per germline. CDR3 loop: CAISGDSGNTEAFF. The CDR3 bases are TGTGCCATCAGCGGGGACAGCGGGAACACTGAAGCTTTCTTT.

This clone appeared once. The chain uses TRBV11-2 and TRBJ2-5, with 12 positions matching TRBD2. Germline lookup yields CDR1 SGHAT and CDR2 FQNNGV. The CDR3 covers 18 residues. The ends lost 1 base at V and 5 bases at J; junction bases unmatched: 11. The DNA for the CDR3 is TGTGCCAGCAGCTTAGGCCTAGCGGGAGGGCCTCGGGAGGAGACCCAGTACTTC. Amino acids: CASSLGLAGGPREETQYF.

The chain is built from TRBV6-5 and TRBJ1-1; 7 nucleotides agree with TRBD1. V dropped 4 bases and J dropped 1; count of bases not matched to a gene: 3. CDR3 length equals 14 residues. CDR1 and CDR2 (germline): MNHEY, SVGAGI. CDR3 coding DNA: TGTGCCAGCAGTTGGGGACAGCAGAACACTGAAGCTTTCTTT. Encoded protein: CASSWGQQNTEAFF.

V usage is TRBV7-2 and J usage is TRBJ2-3, with a tentative D call TRBD2 (5 bases). Germline lookup yields CDR1 SGHTA and CDR2 FQGNSA. CDR3 size: 16 residues. V shed 4 bases and J shed 0 bases, with 14 bases lying between them. The CDR3 sequence: CASSSERSSSTDTQYF. The CDR3 DNA sequence: TGTGCCAGCAGCTCTGAGCGGAGCTCTAGCACAGATACGCAGTATTTT.

The chain recombines TRBV29-1 with TRBJ1-2, with D unresolved. This CDR3 is 13 amino acids long. Germline loops: CDR1 SQVTM, CDR2 ANQGSEA. Trimming left V 4 bases short and J 3 bases short, with 12 bases between. CDR3 sequence reads: CSVVLGTDYGYTF. The CDR3 region has the DNA TGCAGCGTTGTTTTAGGAACCGACTATGGCTACACCTTC.

The chain employs TRBV5-1 and TRBJ2-7, with 8 positions matching TRBD1. This CDR3 is built from 14 residues. The germline V gene has CDR1 SGHRS and CDR2 YFSETQ. V dropped 4 bases and J dropped 7; count of bases not matched to a gene: 10. Written as DNA, the CDR3 is TGCGCCAGCAGCACTGGACAGGGTTTAAGGGAGCAGTACTTC. This translates into CASSTGQGLREQYF.

This chain links TRBV11-2 with TRBJ1-1, with D possibly matching TRBD1 (5 bases). V lost 1 base, J lost 10 bases, and 7 bases lay in between. Per the germline V gene, CDR1 is SGHAT and CDR2 is FQNNGV. The CDR3 has 11 amino acids. The CDR3 DNA reads TGTGCCAGCAGCTTAGGAGGGGTAGCTTTCTTT. Amino acids: CASSLGGVAFF.

The V gene is TRBV11-1, the J gene TRBJ2-2; perhaps TRBD1 as D (5 bases). CDR3 length: 15 residues. The V end was cut by 0 bases, the J end by 3 bases, with 8 bases between. Germline V gene lookup returns CDR1 SGHAT and CDR2 FQDESV (reference sequence). The CDR3: CASSLAAGYTGELFF. CDR3 nucleotide sequence: TGTGCCAGCAGCTTAGCCGCAGGGTACACCGGGGAGCTGTTTTTT.

In this sample, this clone turned up a few times. The rearrangement joins TRBV9 to TRBJ2-1; tentative D call: TRBD1 (6 bases). CDR1 is SGDLS and CDR2 is YYNGEE in the germline V gene. The V and J ends lost 5 bases and 5 bases respectively, with 14 bases between them. The CDR3 is made up of 14 amino acids. CDR3 in DNA: TGTGCCAGCAGTAGGACCGGACAGAACAATGAGCAGTTCTTC. Its protein product is CASSRTGQNNEQFF.

This clone was picked up one time. The chain is built from TRBV27 and TRBJ1-1, with D hard to call. The germline V gene has CDR1 MNHEY and CDR2 SMNVEV (reference sequence). This CDR3 contains 17 residues. With 5 bases removed from V and 1 base from J, the gap between germline ends came to 20 bases. CDR3 bases: TGTGCCAGCAGTCCAAGAGCAGCCCCCTATCGGAACACTGAAGCTTTCTTT. This codes for CASSPRAAPYRNTEAFF.

The chain links TRBV7-9 to TRBJ1-2, with D unclear. The length of the CDR3 is 16 residues. V was trimmed by 2 bases and J by 4 bases, leaving 17 bases between them. Germline-derived CDR1 and CDR2 are SEHNR and FQNEAQ (reference sequence). CDR3 nucleotide sequence: TGTGCCAGCAGCTTAACACACCATGGAAAGACCTATGGCTACACCTTC. Protein sequence: CASSLTHHGKTYGYTF.

The CDR3 DNA sequence: TGTGCCAGTAGTATTGGGGGTGTACAAGAGCAGTACTTC. Its protein product is CASSIGGVQEQYF. The chain combines TRBV19 with TRBJ2-7; D may be TRBD1 or TRBD2 (5 bases each). The V end lost 3 bases, the J end lost 7 bases, and 13 bases lay between the germline ends. The CDR3 is 13 residues long. Germline loops: CDR1 LNHDA, CDR2 SQIVND (reference sequence).